This T cell receptor beta chain was sequenced in a study of blood T cell repertoires in COVID-19. Study-level information: Acute-phase and convalescent COVID-19 samples originated in the United States, Italy and Spain. Sample material is recorded as cDNA or gDNA derived from T cells, B-cell-depleted T cells, or PBMCs.

Trimming took off 0 bases at V and 6 bases at J, with 11 bases between the two ends. Per the germline V gene, CDR1 is WNHNN and CDR2 is SYGVQD (reference sequence). This CDR3 comprises 14 residues. In the original analysis: Reference gene primer amplification yielded estimated nucleated cell counts. Assay used: immunoSEQ multiplex PCR; TCRdb lists only in-frame clones, some missing. V and J calls and clone size come straight from that table; D and trimming were deduced from the DNA. The table includes about 100,000 clones, 85% to 90% detected once. This clone has only a few counts. V usage is TRBV10-1 and J usage is TRBJ2-5; a weak D match, TRBD1 (5 bases). The sequencing sample was made of peripheral blood. The sequence derives from a human donor in a cohort sampled during active COVID-19. The CDR3 loop reads CASSESLGDKTQYF. CDR3 nucleotides: TGCGCCAGCAGTGAGTCGTTAGGGGATAAGACCCAGTACTTC.